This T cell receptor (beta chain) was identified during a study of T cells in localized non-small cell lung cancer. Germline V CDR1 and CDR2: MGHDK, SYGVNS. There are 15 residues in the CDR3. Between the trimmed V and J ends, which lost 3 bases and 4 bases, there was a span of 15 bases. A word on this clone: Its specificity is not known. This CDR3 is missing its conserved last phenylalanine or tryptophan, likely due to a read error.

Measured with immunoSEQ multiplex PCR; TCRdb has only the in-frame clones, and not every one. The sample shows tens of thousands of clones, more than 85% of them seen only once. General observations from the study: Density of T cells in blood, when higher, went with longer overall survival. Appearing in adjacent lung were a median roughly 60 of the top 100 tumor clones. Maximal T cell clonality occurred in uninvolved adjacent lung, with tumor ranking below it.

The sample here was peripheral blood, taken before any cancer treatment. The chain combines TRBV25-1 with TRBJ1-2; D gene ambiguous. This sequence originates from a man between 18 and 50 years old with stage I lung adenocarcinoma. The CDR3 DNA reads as TGTGCCAGCAGTGAGGGAGTCGGGTCCCTCTATGGCTACACCTTA. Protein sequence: CASSEGVGSLYGYTL.